Listed below are T cell receptor beta chains from one sample, sequenced in a study of shared clonotypes between healthy human individuals. TCRdb's copy holds only in-frame clones and misses some; the assay was immunoSEQ multiplex PCR. The table has roughly 2.5 million clones, over 85% seen once. The sequencing sample was made of naive CD4+ T cells sorted from blood. The receptor set was obtained from a man between 18 and 29 years old in good health. The CDR3 runs from the conserved cysteine through the conserved F or W. Each record gives: CDR3 protein, CDR3 DNA, J gene, V gene, D gene, clone size. The D gene is left open where the match is weak. Clone size is shown for a subset of rows, as once, few, many or a class of expanded clone.

CASSYSANEQYF,TGTGCCAGCAGTTACTCGGCCAACGAGCAGTACTTC,TRBJ2-7,TRBV6-5,.,.
CASSLAGDSVTEAFF,TGCGCCAGCAGCTTGGCAGGGGATTCGGTCACTGAAGCTTTCTTT,TRBJ1-1,TRBV5-1,.,.
CASSLGGQGSEQYF,TGCGCCAGCAGCTTGGGGGGACAGGGAAGCGAGCAGTACTTC,TRBJ2-7,TRBV5-1,TRBD1,.
CASSGRTGGRSAYEQYF,TGTGCCAGCAGTGGCCGGACAGGGGGCCGTTCAGCCTACGAGCAGTACTTC,TRBJ2-7,TRBV6-1,TRBD1,.
CASSLFMDYRGYTF,TGTGCCAGCAGTCTATTCATGGATTATCGCGGCTACACCTTC,TRBJ1-2,TRBV28,.,.
CASSTSGGTGELFF,TGTGCCAGCAGCACCTCAGGGGGGACCGGGGAGCTGTTTTTT,TRBJ2-2,TRBV5-6,.,.
CASSLSSWETQYF,TGTGCCAGCAGCTTATCATCCTGGGAGACCCAGTACTTC,TRBJ2-5,TRBV7-9,.,.
CASSGQGVTNYGYTF,TGTGCCAGCAGCGGACAGGGAGTGACTAACTATGGCTACACCTTC,TRBJ1-2,TRBV28,TRBD1,.
CASSTNKGGTETQYF,TGTGCCAGCAGCACCAATAAGGGAGGAACAGAGACCCAGTACTTC,TRBJ2-5,TRBV7-9,.,.
CASSSPPGNTEAFF,TGTGCCAGCAGCTCCCCACCAGGGAACACTGAAGCTTTCTTT,TRBJ1-1,TRBV13,.,.
CASTSTGPPAPLHF,TGTGCCAGCACAAGCACAGGCCCACCGGCGCCCCTCCACTTT,TRBJ1-6,TRBV6-6,.,.
CAWSSEETQYF,TGTGCCTGGAGTTCAGAAGAGACCCAGTACTTC,TRBJ2-5,TRBV30,.,.
CASSLVGSETDTQYF,TGCGCCAGCAGCTTGGTGGGCAGCGAAACAGATACGCAGTATTTT,TRBJ2-3,TRBV5-1,.,.
CASSLGVSGNTIYF,TGTGCCAGCAGCTTAGGTGTCTCTGGAAACACCATATATTTT,TRBJ1-3,TRBV5-6,.,.
CASSPIKRSGEAFF,TGTGCCAGCTCACCAATTAAACGGAGCGGGGAAGCTTTCTTT,TRBJ1-1,TRBV18,.,few
CAWTKNTGELFF,TGTGCCTGGACCAAGAACACCGGGGAGCTGTTTTTT,TRBJ2-2,TRBV30,.,.
CASRNRGSYEQYF,TGTGCCAGCCGAAACCGGGGCTCCTACGAGCAGTACTTC,TRBJ2-7,TRBV11-2,.,.
CASSLRGYTGELFF,TGTGCCAGCAGTTTGAGGGGCTACACCGGGGAGCTGTTTTTT,TRBJ2-2,TRBV28,.,.
CASSEVGQGRDEQFF,TGTGCCAGCAGTGAGGTTGGACAGGGGCGGGATGAGCAGTTCTTC,TRBJ2-1,TRBV2,TRBD1,.
CASSFLDQPQHF,TGTGCCAGTAGTTTTTTGGATCAGCCCCAGCATTTT,TRBJ1-5,TRBV19,.,few
CASGPGTWSNGTIYF,TGTGCTAGTGGCCCCGGGACATGGAGCAACGGGACCATATATTTT,TRBJ1-3,TRBV12-5,.,once
CASSGFSGRASDTQYF,TGTGCCAGCAGTGGATTTAGCGGGAGGGCCAGCGATACGCAGTATTTT,TRBJ2-3,TRBV25-1,TRBD2,.
CAWSLGSTDTQYF,TGTGCCTGGAGTTTGGGGTCCACAGATACGCAGTATTTT,TRBJ2-3,TRBV30,.,.
CASSLSGGYEQYF,TGTGCCAGCAGCTTATCGGGAGGCTACGAGCAGTACTTC,TRBJ2-7,TRBV7-9,TRBD2,.
CASSFGGLAGYNEQFF,TGTGCCAGCAGCTTTGGGGGACTAGCGGGGTACAATGAGCAGTTCTTC,TRBJ2-1,TRBV5-4,TRBD2,.
CASSQRVWGGADTQYF,TGCGCCAGCAGCCAGAGGGTATGGGGCGGTGCAGATACGCAGTATTTT,TRBJ2-3,TRBV4-3,.,once
CASSPATGGGSPLHF,TGTGCCAGCTCACCCGCAACAGGGGGCGGGTCACCCCTCCACTTT,TRBJ1-6,TRBV18,TRBD1,.
CASSDFIRSSGNTIYF,TGTGCCAGCAGTGATTTCATACGGTCCTCTGGAAACACCATATATTTT,TRBJ1-3,TRBV6-1,.,.
CASSVGTSASYEQYF,TGTGCCAGTAGTGTAGGGACTAGCGCTTCCTACGAGCAGTACTTC,TRBJ2-7,TRBV19,TRBD2,.
CASSPQRGAPTEAFF,TGTGCCAGCAGCCCCCAGCGGGGGGCGCCTACTGAAGCTTTCTTT,TRBJ1-1,TRBV5-6,.,.
CASSSGTQNTEAFF,TGTGCCAGCAGTTCCGGGACACAGAACACTGAAGCTTTCTTT,TRBJ1-1,TRBV7-9,.,.
CASSPSGSGGAFSYEQYF,TGCGCCAGCAGCCCGTCGGGGAGCGGGGGGGCTTTCTCCTACGAGCAGTACTTC,TRBJ2-7,TRBV5-1,TRBD2,.
CASSYTSGTENSPLHF,TGTGCCAGCAGTTACACCTCAGGGACAGAAAATTCACCCCTCCACTTT,TRBJ1-6,TRBV6-5,TRBD1,.
CASSFAGESTDTQYF,TGCGCCAGCAGCTTCGCGGGAGAGAGTACAGATACGCAGTATTTT,TRBJ2-3,TRBV5-1,TRBD2,.
CASSEGTLGQETQYF,TGTGCCAGCAGTGAAGGCACATTGGGGCAAGAGACCCAGTACTTC,TRBJ2-5,TRBV6-1,.,.
CASSLRLAGGTGELFF,TGTGCCAGCAGCCTCCGACTAGCGGGGGGCACCGGGGAGCTGTTTTTT,TRBJ2-2,TRBV13,TRBD2,.